This passage covers 6 T cell receptor beta chains from one sample sequenced in a study of blood T cell repertoires in COVID-19. The data were produced by immunoSEQ multiplex PCR, yet TCRdb's version contains in-frame clones alone and is incomplete. The sample records around 250,000 clones, around 84% being singletons. Sample: peripheral blood. The receptor set was obtained from a woman in her 70s with active or convalescent COVID-19.

The chain couples TRBV10-2 to TRBJ1-1; D gene uncertain. The V gene lost 8 bases and the J gene lost 0 bases, with 7 bases spanning the gap. The CDR3 is made up of 12 amino acids. Germline loops: CDR1 WSHSY, CDR2 SAAADI. This CDR3 reads CASHGLNTEAFF. The CDR3 nucleotides read TGCGCCAGCCATGGGCTGAACACTGAAGCTTTCTTT.

The CDR3 reads CASMEGSGGYTF. As DNA, the CDR3 is TGTGCCAGCATGGAGGGTTCTGGCGGCTACACCTTC. This chain links TRBV2 with TRBJ1-2; unclear D gene. The germline V gene has CDR1 SNHLY and CDR2 FYNNEI. Trimming shortened V by 7 bases and J by 8 bases, and 14 bases separated the two germline ends. The CDR3 has 12 amino acids.

The chain uses TRBV3-1 (or the pseudogene TRBV3-2) and TRBJ1-3; D is undetermined. The CDR3 runs 15 residues. The V gene lost 5 bases and the J gene lost 6 bases, with 17 bases spanning the gap. CDR1 and CDR2 (germline): LGHDT, YNNKEL (reference sequence). The CDR3 is CASSAGLSPENTIYF. The CDR3 DNA is TGTGCCAGCAGCGCCGGACTTAGCCCCGAAAACACCATATATTTT.

CDR3 protein: CASSPRQGVTEAFF. The DNA of the CDR3 is TGTGCCAGTAGTCCCCGACAGGGGGTCACTGAAGCTTTCTTT. This sequence joins TRBV19 and TRBJ1-1, with 9 positions matching TRBD1. CDR3 size: 14 residues. The ends lost 5 bases at V and 4 bases at J; junction bases unmatched: 5. In germline, CDR1 is LNHDA, CDR2 SQIVND (reference sequence).

The chain links TRBV7-9 to TRBJ1-1; weak D call: TRBD1 (6 bases). The CDR3 has 13 amino acids. Trimming stripped 4 bases from V and 2 bases from J, with 8 bases between. Germline V lookup: CDR1 SEHNR, CDR2 FQNEAQ (reference sequence). The CDR3 sequence is CASSSQGNTEAFF. CDR3 nucleotides: TGTGCCAGCAGCTCACAGGGTAACACTGAAGCTTTCTTT.

The rearrangement uses TRBV6-5 and TRBJ1-5; 9 bases are shared with TRBD1. The CDR3 has 14 amino acids. CDR1 is MNHEY, CDR2 SVGAGI, per germline. With V trimmed by 7 bases and J by 7 bases, 8 bases remained unmatched. The chain's CDR3 is CASTPGQGRQPQHF. The CDR3 nucleotides are TGTGCCAGCACCCCGGGACAGGGAAGACAGCCCCAGCATTTT.